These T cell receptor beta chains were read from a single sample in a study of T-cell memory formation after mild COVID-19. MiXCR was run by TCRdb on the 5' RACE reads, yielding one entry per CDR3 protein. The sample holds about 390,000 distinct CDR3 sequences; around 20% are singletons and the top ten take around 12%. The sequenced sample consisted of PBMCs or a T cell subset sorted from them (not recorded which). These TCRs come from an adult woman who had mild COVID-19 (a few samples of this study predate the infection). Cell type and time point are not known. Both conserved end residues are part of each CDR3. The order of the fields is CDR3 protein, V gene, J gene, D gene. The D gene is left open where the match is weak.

CDR3 protein: CASSPNPQGITEAFF; V gene: TRBV19; J gene: TRBJ1-1; D gene: .
CDR3 protein: CAWSPGGSPLHF; V gene: TRBV30; J gene: TRBJ1-6; D gene: .
CDR3 protein: CASCTAGGAYNEQFF; V gene: TRBV27; J gene: TRBJ2-1; D gene: TRBD2
CDR3 protein: CASSSPEGGNTGELFF; V gene: TRBV12-3/TRBV12-4; J gene: TRBJ2-2; D gene: .
CDR3 protein: CASSGGRDYGYTF; V gene: TRBV25-1; J gene: TRBJ1-2; D gene: .
CDR3 protein: CASSQDTGSRWEAFF; V gene: TRBV4-3; J gene: TRBJ1-1; D gene: .
CDR3 protein: CASSYGRFGVKHTEAFF; V gene: TRBV6-6; J gene: TRBJ1-1; D gene: .
CDR3 protein: CASSQAYRSSYEQYF; V gene: TRBV4-1; J gene: TRBJ2-7; D gene: .
CDR3 protein: CSVARTSGSFYTQYF; V gene: TRBV29-1; J gene: TRBJ2-3; D gene: TRBD2
CDR3 protein: CASSQWVEQGAIYEQYF; V gene: TRBV4-3; J gene: TRBJ2-7; D gene: TRBD1
CDR3 protein: CATSGLPGTGEDYEQYF; V gene: TRBV24-1; J gene: TRBJ2-7; D gene: TRBD1
CDR3 protein: CSASSWTGKSNQPQHF; V gene: TRBV20-1; J gene: TRBJ1-5; D gene: TRBD1
CDR3 protein: CASSSLRDTDTQYF; V gene: TRBV12-3/TRBV12-4; J gene: TRBJ2-3; D gene: .
CDR3 protein: CASSQELGPSYEQYF; V gene: TRBV3-1; J gene: TRBJ2-7; D gene: .